The rows below give T cell receptor beta chains drawn from one sample of a study of shared clonotypes between healthy human individuals. Generated by immunoSEQ multiplex PCR, the TCRdb table keeps only in-frame clones and is missing some. Of 550,000 to 700,000 clones in the sample, roughly 73% were seen once. Material: memory CD4+ T cells sorted from blood. These receptors were obtained from a woman in her thirties in good health. Both conserved end residues are part of each CDR3. A D gene is named only where the DNA matches it firmly. Expanded clones are given a class, and other clones once, few, many or no size at all.

>TRBJ1-5|once|TRBV4-3|.
TGCGCCAGCAGCCAGGACCGTAACAATCAGCCCCAGCATTTT
CASSQDRNNQPQHF
>TRBJ2-3|.|TRBV28|.
TGTGCCAGCAGATGGGGAAGCACAGATACGCAGTATTTT
CASRWGSTDTQYF
>TRBJ2-4|few|TRBV28|TRBD2
TGTGCCAGCAGTGCTTTCCGCGGGAGTGGGAACATTCAGTACTTC
CASSAFRGSGNIQYF
>TRBJ1-5|.|TRBV6-6|.
TGTGCCAGCAGTTCCCAGGGGTATCAGCCCCAGCATTTT
CASSSQGYQPQHF
>TRBJ1-5|.|TRBV27|.
TGTGCCAGCAGGGACAGCCGCAATCAGCCCCAGCATTTT
CASRDSRNQPQHF
>TRBJ2-7|once|TRBV4-1|TRBD2
TGCGCCAGCAGCCAACCGGGACTAGCGACAGCCTACGAGCAGTACTTC
CASSQPGLATAYEQYF
>TRBJ1-3|.|TRBV2|.
TGTGCCAGCAGGGAACAGCCCCACTCTGGAAACACCATATATTTT
CASREQPHSGNTIYF
>TRBJ1-5|.|TRBV19|.
TGTGCCAGTAGTGACCGACCAATTGACAGGCCGCGAGTTAATCAGCCCCAGCATTTT
CASSDRPIDRPRVNQPQHF
>TRBJ2-7|.|TRBV28|TRBD2
TGTGCCAGCAGTTTTTGGCGAGACGGGAGGGGCAACTACGAGCAGTACTTC
CASSFWRDGRGNYEQYF
>TRBJ2-5|.|TRBV6-6|TRBD1
TGTGCCAGCAGCCTACAGGGGGCGAAGACCCAGTACTTC
CASSLQGAKTQYF
>TRBJ2-2|.|TRBV14|.
TGTGCCAGCAGGGGCGCGCCGAGGACCGGGGAGCTGTTTTTT
CASRGAPRTGELFF
>TRBJ2-2|once|TRBV6-6|.
TGTGCCAGCAGTTACTCGGGGGGTCGCACCGGGGAGCTGTTTTTT
CASSYSGGRTGELFF
>TRBJ2-1|.|TRBV6-1|TRBD2
TGTGCCAGCAGTGAGTGGACCGGGACTAGCCGTGAGCAGTTCTTC
CASSEWTGTSREQFF
>TRBJ2-4|.|TRBV5-4|TRBD2
TGTGCCAGCAGCACCACTAGCGGGAGGCCGGGCGGGGACATTCAGTACTTC
CASSTTSGRPGGDIQYF
>TRBJ1-2|.|TRBV7-9|TRBD1
TGTGCCAGCAGCTTCGGACAGGGGGTAGGTGGCTACACCTTC
CASSFGQGVGGYTF
>TRBJ1-1|few|TRBV5-1|.
TGCGCCAGCAGCGTGGGGAACAGTTTAAATTTTGAAGCTTTCTTT
CASSVGNSLNFEAFF
>TRBJ2-2|.|TRBV7-3|TRBD2
TGTGCCAGCAGCTCGAGGAGCGTGACTAGCGGGATGGGGAAGCTGTTTTTT
CASSSRSVTSGMGKLFF
>TRBJ2-1|.|TRBV25-1|.
TGTGCCAGCAGTGGGGCCAATGAGCAGTTCTTC
CASSGANEQFF
>TRBJ1-1|once|TRBV14|.
TGTGCCAGCAGCCAGCTCCAGAACACTGAAGCTTTCTTT
CASSQLQNTEAFF
>TRBJ1-4|few|TRBV6-5|.
TGTGCCAGCAGTAGCCCGATGAATGAAAAACTGTTTTTT
CASSSPMNEKLFF
>TRBJ1-2|.|TRBV28|.
TGTGCCAGCACCTCTTCGCTGGACAGCGTCTATGGCTACACCTTC
CASTSSLDSVYGYTF
>TRBJ2-7|.|TRBV5-4|.
TGTGCCAGCAGCTGGGACCGGGGGGAGCAGTACTTC
CASSWDRGEQYF
>TRBJ2-1|.|TRBV30|.
TGTGCCTGGAGTGTGGTAAGCGGGTTGGTTGAGCAGTTCTTC
CAWSVVSGLVEQFF
>TRBJ1-1|.|TRBV6-1|.
TGTGCCAGCAGTGAATATCAGGTAGGAGAAGCTTTCTTT
CASSEYQVGEAFF
>TRBJ2-4|few|TRBV27|.
TGTGCCAGCAGTTTAGAGGGCCTTGCCAAAAACATTCAGTACTTC
CASSLEGLAKNIQYF
>TRBJ2-1|.|TRBV20-1|.
TGCAGTGCCGCGGACCGAAATGAGCAGTTCTTC
CSAADRNEQFF
>TRBJ1-5|.|TRBV10-3|.
TGTGCCATCAGTGGGTCAGGCCACAATCAGCCCCAGCATTTT
CAISGSGHNQPQHF
>TRBJ1-5|.|TRBV23-1|.
TGCGCCAGCAGTCCCACATACTGGAGGGGTCCGCCCCAGCATTTT
CASSPTYWRGPPQHF
>TRBJ1-5|.|TRBV5-6|.
TGTGCCAGCAGCTCGGTCGGGGGCCCCCAGCATTTT
CASSSVGGPQHF
>TRBJ1-1|.|TRBV5-1|.
TGCGCCAGCATGCGCAGGGGTGCGTCCGAAGCTTTCTTT
CASMRRGASEAFF
>TRBJ2-1|.|TRBV11-2|.
TGTGCCAGCAGCCAAACGTTTCTGTCCGTTTACAATGAGCAGTTCTTC
CASSQTFLSVYNEQFF
>TRBJ2-7|.|TRBV7-9|TRBD1
TGTGCCAGCAGCCCCGGACAGGGGGAGCAGTACTTC
CASSPGQGEQYF
>TRBJ1-5|.|TRBV6-1|.
TGTGCCAGCAGTGATGGCACCCATCAGCCCCAGCATTTT
CASSDGTHQPQHF
>TRBJ2-3|.|TRBV6-5|.
TGTGCCAGCCGACGGGGGACAGATACGCAGTATTTT
CASRRGTDTQYF
>TRBJ2-7|few|TRBV6-1|TRBD1
TGTGCCAGCCACCACAGGGGTACAAATTACGAGCAGTACTTC
CASHHRGTNYEQYF
>TRBJ2-5|.|TRBV19|TRBD1
TGTGCCAGCCGAGTTCGGACAGGGGAAGAGACCCAGTACTTC
CASRVRTGEETQYF
>TRBJ2-5|once|TRBV27|TRBD2
TGTGCCAGCTCCCTATTGGGGGGGGTACCAGAGACCCAGTACTTC
CASSLLGGVPETQYF
>TRBJ1-2|.|TRBV19|TRBD1
TGTGCCAGTAGTATCGAGGGACAGGGTCCTTATGGCTACACCTTC
CASSIEGQGPYGYTF
>TRBJ2-3|.|TRBV7-6|.
TGTGCCAGCAGCTTTGGGGTCCATACGCAGTATTTT
CASSFGVHTQYF
>TRBJ2-6|.|TRBV19|.
TGTGCCAGTAGTACTGGACACACCTCTGGGGCCAACGTCCTGACTTTC
CASSTGHTSGANVLTF
>TRBJ1-4|once|TRBV7-2|.
TGTGCCAGCAGTCCACCGGGGGTGGGTGAAAAACTGTTTTTT
CASSPPGVGEKLFF
>TRBJ2-4|.|TRBV28|TRBD2
TGTGCCAGCAGTTTACCCGGGACTAGCGGGAGGGCTATCATTCAGTACTTC
CASSLPGTSGRAIIQYF
>TRBJ2-2|.|TRBV28|.
TGTGCCAGCAGTTTGCAAAGTCCACTAGTTTTGTTCACCGGGGAGCTGTTTTTT
CASSLQSPLVLFTGELFF
>TRBJ2-5|.|TRBV30|TRBD2
TGTGCCTGGGGGACTAGCGACCAAGAGACCCAGTACTTC
CAWGTSDQETQYF
>TRBJ2-3|once|TRBV28|.
TGTGCCAGCAGTTCAACCGGGAGCAGCACAGATACGCAGTATTTT
CASSSTGSSTDTQYF
>TRBJ2-7|.|TRBV11-2|.
TGTGCCAGCAGCTTAAGTAAGTGGTACGAGCAGTACTTC
CASSLSKWYEQYF
>TRBJ2-5|.|TRBV28|.
TGTGCCAGCAGAGGGAAAGGGGGACAGACCCAGTACTTC
CASRGKGGQTQYF
>TRBJ1-1|few|TRBV27|.
TGTGCCAGCAGTCCGCACAAGGGCACTGAAGCTTTCTTT
CASSPHKGTEAFF
>TRBJ2-7|.|TRBV4-1|.
TGCGCCAGCAGCCAACCCTCGAAGGGTTACTACGAGCAGTACTTC
CASSQPSKGYYEQYF
>TRBJ1-4|few|TRBV5-6|.
TGTGCCAGCAGCCCGCAAGGGATACTGTTTTTT
CASSPQGILFF
>TRBJ1-4|.|TRBV10-3|.
TGTGCCACACGATCCTCGACGGACAGTAATGAAAAACTGTTTTTT
CATRSSTDSNEKLFF
>TRBJ2-6|.|TRBV7-6|.
TGTGCCAGCAGCGGGGCAGGGGCCAACGTCCTGACTTTC
CASSGAGANVLTF
>TRBJ2-3|.|TRBV25-1|.
TGTGCCAGCGGGGCATATCAGCCGGGCACAGATACGCAGTATTTT
CASGAYQPGTDTQYF